These 13 T cell receptor beta chains share one sample of origin, sequenced in a study of molecular identifiers for immune sequencing clone quantification. TCRdb used MiXCR to reprocess the PCR reads, holding one entry per CDR3 protein. Of about 630,000 distinct CDR3 sequences listed, 25% are singletons. Sample: naive CD8+ T cells from blood, with Jurkat cell RNA spiked in. Subset here: FACS-sorted CD8+CD4-CCR7+CD45RA+ naive T cells. The receptors were sampled from a human donor in good health. Some libraries in this study had Jurkat cell RNA spiked in.

This clonotype showed up many times. The V gene is TRBV20-1, the J gene TRBJ2-3; 10 bases map to TRBD2. The CDR3 has 17 amino acids. The V gene end was trimmed by 1 base and the J gene end by 2 bases; junction bases not matched to a gene: 9. The germline gives CDR1 DFQATT, CDR2 SNEGSKA (reference sequence). The CDR3: CSARVPGLAHFTDTQYF. CDR3 sequence (DNA): TGCAGTGCTAGAGTCCCGGGACTAGCGCATTTCACAGATACGCAGTATTTT.

On this clonotype itself: This may be a read error: a much more frequent sequence differs by one nucleotide. V gene TRBV30 combines with J gene TRBJ1-5, with D uncertain. Per germline, CDR1 GTSNPN and CDR2 SVGIG (reference sequence). There are 14 residues in the CDR3. CDR3 protein: CAWSHGYSNRPQHF. The CDR3 nucleotides are TGTGCCTGGAGTCATGGATATAGCAATCGGCCCCAGCATTTT. The full variable domain, its missing parts supplied by reference TRBV30 and TRBJ1-5, is SQTIHQWPATLVQPVGSPLSLECTVEGTSNPNLYWYRQAAGRGLQLLFYSVGIGQISSEVPQNLSASRPQDRQFILSSKKLLLSDSGFYLCAWSHGYSNRPQHFGDGTRLSIL.

This clonotype appeared a single time. This is likely a read error, given that the CDR3 carries no conserved phenylalanine or tryptophan at its end. The CDR3 nucleotides are TGTGCCAGCAGCGCCTTAAGGGCAGGGAGCACAGATACGCAGTATCTT. It yields the protein CASSALRAGSTDTQYL. The chain is built from TRBV9 and TRBJ2-3; D is perhaps TRBD1 (5 bases). V was pared by 3 bases and J by 0 bases, with 14 bases between. Germline V gene data show CDR1 as SGDLS and CDR2 as YYNGEE. This CDR3 has 16 amino acids.

A word on this clonotype: A much larger clone lies one base from this, so it may be a read error. The V gene is TRBV14, the J gene TRBJ2-7, with 9 bases fitting TRBD1. CDR1 and CDR2 from the germline V gene are SGHDN and FVKESK. This CDR3 has 15 residues. In DNA form, the CDR3 reads TGTGCCAGCAGCCCGGGGACAGGGACTACCTACGGGCAGTACTTC. It translates to CASSPGTGTTYGQYF.

In its sample, this clonotype was seen many times. The V and J genes are TRBV4-3 and TRBJ1-5; perhaps TRBD1 as D (5 bases). Trimming removed 0 bases from V and 5 bases from J, with 11 bases in between. The CDR3 runs to 15 residues. Germline CDR1 is LGHNA and CDR2 is YSLEER. The CDR3 is CASSQDRGRHQPQHF. Here the CDR3 DNA reads TGCGCCAGCAGCCAAGATCGGGGCAGACATCAGCCCCAGCATTTT.

This clonotype was recorded a few times. J is TRBJ1-5 and V is TRBV4-2; D is ambiguous. V gave up 3 bases and J gave up 7 bases, with 13 bases separating them. From germline, CDR1 is LGHNA and CDR2 YNFKEQ. The CDR3 length is 14 residues. The CDR3 bases are TGTGCCAGCAGCCATGGGGTTAGCACCCAGCCCCAGCATTTT. Translated, it gives CASSHGVSTQPQHF.

The J gene is TRBJ2-1, the V gene TRBV2, with D hard to call. V lost 7 bases and J 7 bases, leaving 17 bases between the germline ends. There are 14 residues in the CDR3. Germline CDR1 SNHLY, CDR2 FYNNEI. DNA for the CDR3: TGTGCCAGCAAGATCGCCGACGGGTGGAATGAGCAGTTCTTC. Protein: CASKIADGWNEQFF.

This sequence joins TRBV5-3 and TRBJ2-1; possibly TRBD1 for D (5 bases). TRBV5-3 is annotated as an ORF whose role is uncertain. V was cut by 8 bases and J by 0 bases, with 15 bases left in between. CDR3 length: 15 amino acids. The CDR3 DNA is TGTGCCAGCAGAAAGGACGACAGCTCCTACAATGAGCAGTTCTTC. Its translation is CASRKDDSSYNEQFF.

The chain is built from TRBV28 and TRBJ2-3; possibly TRBD2 for D (6 bases). The V end lost 3 bases, the J end lost 0 bases, and 13 bases lay between the germline ends. CDR3 length equals 16 residues. From germline, CDR1 is MDHEN and CDR2 SYDVKM. This chain's CDR3 is CASSLGLTTSTDTQYF. The CDR3 DNA follows: TGTGCCAGCAGTTTGGGACTGACGACTAGCACAGATACGCAGTATTTT. The variable domain in full, with the rest retrieved from reference TRBV28 and TRBJ2-3, is DVKVTQSSRYLVKRTGEKVFLECVQDMDHENMFWYRQDPGLGLRLIYFSYDVKMKEKGDIPEGYSVSREKKERFSLILESASTNQTSMYLCASSLGLTTSTDTQYFGPGTRLTVL.

The CDR3 region is CASSLGGLETEAFF. The CDR3 DNA sequence: TGTGCCAGCAGTTTGGGGGGGCTTGAAACTGAAGCTTTCTTT. V usage is TRBV27 and J usage is TRBJ1-1; tentative D call: TRBD1 (6 bases). The CDR3 is 14 residues long. Trimming took off 3 bases at V and 5 bases at J, with 13 bases between the two ends. Germline V CDR1 and CDR2: MNHEY, SMNVEV (reference sequence).

This chain connects TRBV29-1 to TRBJ1-2; D is uncertain. The CDR3 consists of 14 residues. V was shortened by 2 bases and J by 6 bases, with 16 bases between the two germline ends. Germline CDR1 reads SQVTM; CDR2 reads ANQGSEA. In DNA, the CDR3 is TGCAGCGTTGAAATGTCAGCTCCGAACAATGGCTACACCTTC. It yields the protein CSVEMSAPNNGYTF.

In its sample, this clonotype was seen many times. V gene TRBV27 combines with J gene TRBJ1-1; 7 bases are a match to TRBD1. Trimming at V came to 6 bases and at J to 4 bases, leaving 17 bases not matched to a gene. CDR3 length equals 17 residues. CDR1 and CDR2 from the germline V gene are MNHEY and SMNVEV (reference sequence). This chain's CDR3 is CASSPTGQKGAGTEAFF. The CDR3 region has the DNA TGTGCCAGCAGCCCAACGGGACAGAAAGGTGCCGGCACTGAAGCTTTCTTT.

The table lists this clonotype with many counts. The chain combines TRBV30 with TRBJ1-6; D ambiguous. This CDR3 is 11 amino acids long. Germline V gene lookup returns CDR1 GTSNPN and CDR2 SVGIG (reference sequence). The V and J ends lost 2 bases and 9 bases respectively, with 5 bases between them. Here the CDR3 reads CAWSKGSPLHF. CDR3 coding DNA: TGTGCCTGGAGTAAGGGTTCACCCCTCCACTTT.